The 10 T cell receptor beta chains in this list originate from one sample, sequenced in a study of blood T cell repertoires in COVID-19 (dated by TCRdb to the early 2020s). Libraries were constructed by the immunoSEQ multiplex PCR assay. In its TCRdb copy, this immuneACCESS table keeps in-frame sequences only and misses some clones. Where compared with another copy, unresolved V genes explain less than half of these, and the others have no known cause. Here the sample has more than 250,000 clones; 80% to 90% occur a single time. 5.5% to 8% of the sample is taken by the ten largest. The sample consisted of peripheral blood. Every receptor here comes from a woman aged 45-59 years with COVID-19, enrolled during active disease.

The chain uses TRBV15 and TRBJ2-1; D is ambiguous. CDR1 LNHNV and CDR2 YYDKDF come from the germline V gene (reference sequence). The CDR3 is 20 residues long. V was trimmed by 0 bases and J by 3 bases, leaving 24 bases between them. CDR3 in DNA: TGTGCCACCAGCAGAGATCACGGTAAAGAGTATACTACTATCTACAATGAGCAGTTCTTC. It yields the protein CATSRDHGKEYTTIYNEQFF.

The CDR3 region has the DNA TGTGCCAGCAAATTAAAAGGAGGAAACACTGAAGCTTTCTTT. This gives the protein CASKLKGGNTEAFF. The rearrangement joins TRBV7-2 to TRBJ1-1; D is unresolved. The CDR3 is made up of 14 amino acids. V was shortened by 7 bases and J by 2 bases, with 14 bases between the two germline ends. Germline CDR1 and CDR2: SGHTA and FQGNSA.

The chain recombines TRBV27 with TRBJ2-7, with TRBD1 matching 7 bases. The ends lost 2 bases at V and 2 bases at J; junction bases unmatched: 6. The CDR3 has 15 residues. CDR1 is MNHEY and CDR2 is SMNVEV in the germline V gene (reference sequence). This CDR3 reads CASSLDRVVPYEQYF. The CDR3 DNA reads as TGTGCCAGCAGTTTAGACAGGGTCGTCCCCTACGAGCAGTACTTC.

V usage is TRBV19 and J usage is TRBJ1-1; 7 bases agree with TRBD1. V was clipped by 6 bases and J by 10 bases; unmatched bases: 11. This CDR3 contains 13 residues. Germline-derived CDR1 and CDR2 are LNHDA and SQIVND (reference sequence). The DNA for the CDR3 is TGTGCCAGTAGCGTCCCGTTAAGGGGGCGAGCTTTCTTT. Translating it yields CASSVPLRGRAFF.

The chain couples TRBV6-5 to TRBJ2-1, with TRBD2 matching 11 bases. This CDR3 has 15 amino acids. V trimming: 6 bases; J trimming: 3 bases; junction bases outside the gene matches: 4. Per germline, CDR1 MNHEY and CDR2 SVGAGI. CDR3: CASSPGTSGYNEQFF. Written as DNA, the CDR3 is TGTGCCAGCAGCCCCGGGACTAGCGGCTACAATGAGCAGTTCTTC.

The chain recombines TRBV6-5 with TRBJ1-5; 9 nucleotides line up with TRBD1. Trimming at V came to 6 bases and at J to 4 bases, leaving 7 bases not matched to a gene. Germline-derived CDR1 and CDR2 are MNHEY and SVGAGI. The CDR3 runs 15 residues. CDR3 nucleotides: TGTGCCAGCAGATCCGGGACAGGGTATAATCAGCCCCAGCATTTT. This translates into CASRSGTGYNQPQHF.

This chain links TRBV6-5 with TRBJ1-2; D is unclear. V lost 6 bases and J 0 bases, leaving 8 bases between the germline ends. The V gene's germline CDR1 is MNHEY and CDR2 SVGAGI. This CDR3 has 13 residues. The CDR3 sequence: CASRTTTNYGYTF. CDR3 in DNA: TGTGCCAGCAGGACGACTACTAACTATGGCTACACCTTC.

The chain is built from TRBV19 and TRBJ1-1; D not resolved. This CDR3 is 14 amino acids long. Between the trimmed V and J ends, which lost 7 bases and 1 base, there was a span of 13 bases. Germline CDR1 reads LNHDA; CDR2 reads SQIVND (reference sequence). For the CDR3, the DNA is TGTGCCAGTATTGACCGGGGTCGGAACACTGAAGCTTTCTTT. Translating gives CASIDRGRNTEAFF.

The chain links TRBV2 to TRBJ2-1; a weak D match, TRBD1 (6 bases). The germline V and J ends were trimmed by 8 bases and 4 bases, with 9 bases remaining between them. Germline V gene lookup returns CDR1 SNHLY and CDR2 FYNNEI. This CDR3 is 12 amino acids long. The CDR3 bases are TGTGCCAGCCTCAGGGGATACAATGAGCAGTTCTTC. It specifies CASLRGYNEQFF.

The chain employs TRBV6-6 and TRBJ2-7, with 8 bases identical to TRBD1. Trimming removed 6 bases from V and 2 bases from J; junction bases left unmatched: 12. Germline V lookup: CDR1 MNHNY, CDR2 SVGAGI (reference sequence). This CDR3 has 16 residues. For the CDR3, the DNA is TGTGCCAGCAGCGTAACCTCGACAGGGGCCCCCTACGAGCAGTACTTC. It encodes CASSVTSTGAPYEQYF.